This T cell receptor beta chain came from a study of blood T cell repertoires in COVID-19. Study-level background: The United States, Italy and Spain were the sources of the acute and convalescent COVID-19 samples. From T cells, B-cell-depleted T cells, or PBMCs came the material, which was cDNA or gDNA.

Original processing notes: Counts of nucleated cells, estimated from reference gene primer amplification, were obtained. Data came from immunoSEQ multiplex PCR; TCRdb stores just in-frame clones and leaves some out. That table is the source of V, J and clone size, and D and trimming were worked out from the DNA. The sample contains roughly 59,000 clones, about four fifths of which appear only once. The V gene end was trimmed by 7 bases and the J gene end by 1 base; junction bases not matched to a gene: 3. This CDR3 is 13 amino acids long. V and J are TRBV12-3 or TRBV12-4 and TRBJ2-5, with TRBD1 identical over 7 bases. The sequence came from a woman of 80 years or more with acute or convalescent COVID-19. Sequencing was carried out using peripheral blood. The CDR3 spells CASKGASQETQYF. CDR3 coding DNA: TGTGCCAGCAAGGGGGCCTCCCAAGAGACCCAGTACTTC.